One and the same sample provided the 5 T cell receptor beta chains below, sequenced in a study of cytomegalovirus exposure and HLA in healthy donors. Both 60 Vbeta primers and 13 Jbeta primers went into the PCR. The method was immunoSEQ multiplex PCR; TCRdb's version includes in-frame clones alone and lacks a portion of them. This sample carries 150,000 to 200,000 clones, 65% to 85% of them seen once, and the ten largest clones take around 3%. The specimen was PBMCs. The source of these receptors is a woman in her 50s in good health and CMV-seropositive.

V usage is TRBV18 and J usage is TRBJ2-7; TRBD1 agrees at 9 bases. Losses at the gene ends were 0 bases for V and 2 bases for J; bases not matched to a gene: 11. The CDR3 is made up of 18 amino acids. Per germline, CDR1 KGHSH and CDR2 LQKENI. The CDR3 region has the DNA TGTGCCAGCTCACCACCCCGGGGGACAGGGTCAGTGGCCTACGAGCAGTACTTC. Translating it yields CASSPPRGTGSVAYEQYF.

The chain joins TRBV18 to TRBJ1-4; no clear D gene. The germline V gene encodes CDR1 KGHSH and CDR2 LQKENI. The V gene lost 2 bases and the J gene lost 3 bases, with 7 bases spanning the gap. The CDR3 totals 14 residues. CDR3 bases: TGTGCCAGCTCACCATCTGCGCCTAATGAAAAACTGTTTTTT. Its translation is CASSPSAPNEKLFF. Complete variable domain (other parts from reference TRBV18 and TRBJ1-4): NAGVMQNPRHLVRRRGQEARLRCSPMKGHSHVYWYRQLPEEGLKFMVYLQKENIIDESGMPKERFSAEFPKEGPSILRIQQVVRGDSAAYFCASSPSAPNEKLFFGSGTQLSVL.

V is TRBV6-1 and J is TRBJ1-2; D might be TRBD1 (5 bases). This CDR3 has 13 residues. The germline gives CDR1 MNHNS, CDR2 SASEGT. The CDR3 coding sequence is TGTGGGGGGAGCGGGGGTATGCGGTATGGCTACACCTTC. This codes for CGGSGGMRYGYTF.

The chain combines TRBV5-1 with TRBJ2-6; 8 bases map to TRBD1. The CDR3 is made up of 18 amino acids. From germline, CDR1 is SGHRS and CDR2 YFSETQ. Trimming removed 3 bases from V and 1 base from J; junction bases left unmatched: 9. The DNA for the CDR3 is TGCGCCAGCAGCTCGGGGGACAGGCGGCTTTCTGGGGCCAACGTCCTGACTTTC. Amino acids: CASSSGDRRLSGANVLTF.

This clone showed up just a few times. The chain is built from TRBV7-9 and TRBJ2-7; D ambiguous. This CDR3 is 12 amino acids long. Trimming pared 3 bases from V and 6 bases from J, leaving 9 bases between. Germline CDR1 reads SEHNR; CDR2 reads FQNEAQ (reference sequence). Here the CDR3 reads CASSLTEFEQYF. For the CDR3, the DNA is TGTGCCAGCAGCTTGACGGAGTTCGAGCAGTACTTC.